This is a list of T cell receptor beta chains from one sample in a study of beta chain features in type 1 diabetes. The protocol was immunoSEQ multiplex PCR, while the TCRdb copy is restricted to in-frame clones and leaves out a portion. The sample has 300,000 to 400,000 clones, less than 10% seen once. Source material: central memory CD4+ T cells from blood. These receptor sequences come from a woman between 18 and 30 years old in good health. Both conserved end residues are part of each CDR3.

CDR3aa | v_gene
CASSVVGWTAGANVLTF | TRBV9
CASSRGLAGGGNEQFF | TRBV7-9
CASSLGLAGRKETQYF | TRBV6-7
CASSNKAGYEQYF | TRBV7-2
CASSTGAQNYGYTF | TRBV19
CATSRAKTAGQETQYF | TRBV15
CASSAFPGVAYEQYF | TRBV9
CASSARTDNYEQYF | TRBV6-5
CASSFRQGNEKLFF | TRBV28
CASSLRSNNEQFF | TRBV27
CASSPSEGAAEKLFF | TRBV18
CASSLIRLTGAGANVLTF | TRBV7-3
CASSPLGKNYEQYF | TRBV18
CASSERLGPTLREQYF | TRBV6-1
CASSPHRDTNYGYTF | TRBV7-3
CASSEDSLGLYNEQFF | TRBV4-1
CASSNSGNTGELFF | TRBV14
CASRTLGQGPGDTQYF | TRBV27
CASSLSRADTIYF | TRBV28
CASSLQGVYEQYF | TRBV27
CASSLGQGHQPQHF | TRBV28
CASSLDPLYEQYF | TRBV7-9
CSVAGSNTGELFF | TRBV29-1
CASSSGENYEQYF | TRBV6-6
CASSLWSGRGTGELFF | TRBV7-2
CASKIGQFYEQYF | TRBV28
CAISEAGGGNQPQHF | TRBV10-3
CASSLISGVAKNIQYF | TRBV28
CAISVDSQETQYF | TRBV10-3
CAISDPTSVRDEQFF | TRBV10-3
CASSKGERELNNEQFF | TRBV21-1
CASSPYRGTSGSREQYF | TRBV28
CASSTGTETTGELFF | TRBV6-6
CASSDSGRGDSGNEQFF | TRBV9
CASSPPLLGWANVLTF | TRBV18
CASRSGLAGGREQYF | TRBV7-2
CATSRDRSDGTTNEKLFF | TRBV15
CASSDVSLNTEAFF | TRBV25-1
CASSLGQGWYEQYF | TRBV7-9
CASMRSGELFF | TRBV25-1
CASSRDRAATNEKLFF | TRBV2
CASSPPGLAGFEQYF | TRBV11-2
CASSVKEFTGELFF | TRBV2
CASSPPGRGYNEQFF | TRBV18
CASSLGGLGGYTF | TRBV5-1
CASRASNGNNEQFF | TRBV6-5
CASNPGGSASYNEQFF | TRBV28
CASRRTSGSTDTQYF | TRBV7-9
CASSVAFGNKETQYF | TRBV9
CASSPGLAGRKTYEQYF | TRBV7-9
CASSRDREETQYF | TRBV7-2